This TCR beta chain is drawn from a study of post-analysis software for immune sequencing data. Study conclusions and caveats: Significantly lower normalized Chao1 diversity was seen in multiple sclerosis patients than in controls.

To note about this clonotype: The antigen is undetermined.

Unique-molecular-identifier-tagged TCR beta cDNA libraries were used. When about 0.95 to 10 million T cells were used, they gave about 550,000 cDNA molecules. TCRdb re-called the PCR reads through MiXCR, storing one row per CDR3 protein. This sample has hundreds of thousands of distinct CDR3 sequences; around 44% occur once, and the top ten carry over 1.5%. Sequenced sample: blood. The sequence was obtained from a girl aged 10 to 17 with multiple sclerosis.

The CDR3 here is CASSRLAGGPPNEQFF. In nucleotides, the CDR3 is TGTGCCAGCAGCCGACTAGCGGGGGGGCCGCCCAATGAGCAGTTCTTC. The chain links TRBV5-4 to TRBJ2-1, with TRBD2 identical over 14 bases. The CDR3 runs 16 residues. Germline CDR1 is SGHNT and CDR2 is YYREEE (reference sequence). Trimming at V came to 4 bases and at J to 6 bases, leaving 6 bases not matched to a gene.